A selection of T cell receptor beta chains follows, all from one sample in a study of healthy donors' naive CD4 and CD8 T cells. TCRdb re-analysed the reads in MiXCR, keeping a single row per CDR3 protein. The sample holds 150,000 to 200,000 distinct CDR3 sequences, nearly 75% seen once. The sequencing sample was made of naive CD4+ and CD8+ T cells sorted from blood, pooled from several donors. These receptors were taken from a pool of human donors in good health; the sample pools cells from several healthy donors. Both conserved end residues are part of each CDR3. A D gene is named only where the DNA matches it firmly. Rows may omit the clone size; those that give it use once, few, many or a size class.

TRBJ2-1,NA,few,TRBV6-5,TGTGCCAGCATCAAAAGCCTCGCGGGGAACAATGAGCAGTTCTTC,CASIKSLAGNNEQFF
TRBJ1-2,NA,NA,TRBV29-1,TGCAGCGTTGAAGTCATCAGGGACTATGGCTACACCTTC,CSVEVIRDYGYTF
TRBJ2-7,TRBD2,NA,TRBV29-1,TGCAGCGTTGTAGCGGGAGCCTACGAGCAGTACTTC,CSVVAGAYEQYF
TRBJ2-7,NA,few,TRBV11-2,TGTGCCAGCAGCTTAATGGGCTACGAGCAGTACTTC,CASSLMGYEQYF
TRBJ1-1,NA,NA,TRBV30,TGTGCCTGGATTAGGGGTGGTGAAGCTTTCTTT,CAWIRGGEAFF
TRBJ2-6,NA,NA,TRBV19,TGTGCCAGTAGTCCGGCGAGGGCTGGGGCCAACGTCCTGACTTTC,CASSPARAGANVLTF
TRBJ2-3,TRBD2,few,TRBV29-1,TGCAGCGTTGAAGATCGGTGGCGGGAGGGCCTAAGCACAGATACGCAGTATTTT,CSVEDRWREGLSTDTQYF
TRBJ2-1,NA,NA,TRBV6-5,TGTGCCAGCAGTTACTTTCCCCGGGATGAGCAGTTCTTC,CASSYFPRDEQFF
TRBJ2-1,NA,NA,TRBV30,TGTGCCTGGGACCGGGACCCTAAGGATGAGCAGTTCTTC,CAWDRDPKDEQFF
TRBJ1-1,TRBD1,few,TRBV19,TGTGCCAGTAGTATGGTTCCGGACAGGGGAAACACTGAAGCTTTCTTT,CASSMVPDRGNTEAFF
TRBJ2-5,TRBD2,NA,TRBV5-1,TGCGCCAGCAACTTGGCGGGAGGGGTAGAGACCCAGTACTTC,CASNLAGGVETQYF
TRBJ2-5,TRBD2,few,TRBV29-1,TGCAGCGTTGTTGGGCGGGAGGGATCCCAAGAGACCCAGTACTTC,CSVVGREGSQETQYF